The 15 T cell receptor beta chains presented below share a single source sample, sequenced in a study of T cells in Graves' hyperthyroidism and ophthalmopathy. RNA transcripts yielded amplified TCR beta CDR3 regions. The HTBI set primed first-round TCR CDR3 RT-PCR. Each CDR3 protein is one row after TCRdb ran MiXCR on the multiplex PCR reads. The table includes 550,000 to 600,000 distinct CDR3 sequences, 14% detected once. Material: blood. The receptors stem from a woman aged 18-29 years with Graves' ophthalmopathy.

The gene calls are TRBV11-2 and TRBJ1-2; TRBD1 aligns across 12 bases. Germline CDR1 and CDR2: SGHAT and FQNNGV. This CDR3 region has 18 residues. After removal of 0 bases from V and 0 bases from J, the junction contained 5 bases not matched to a gene. This CDR3 reads CASSLEGTGGAANYGYTF. The CDR3 DNA sequence: TGTGCCAGCAGCTTAGAGGGGACAGGGGGCGCCGCTAACTATGGCTACACCTTC.

The table lists this clonotype with many counts. The J gene is TRBJ2-1, the V gene TRBV6-1; D uncertain. V gave up 7 bases and J gave up 1 base, with 8 bases separating them. The CDR3 is made up of 13 amino acids. Germline CDR1 reads MNHNS; CDR2 reads SASEGT. The CDR3 region is CASTQGSYNEQFF. CDR3 in DNA: TGTGCCAGCACCCAAGGTTCCTACAATGAGCAGTTCTTC.

The table lists this clonotype with a count of one. J is TRBJ1-3 and V is TRBV6-1; the D is unclear. Trimming shortened V by 6 bases and J by 0 bases, and 6 bases separated the two germline ends. CDR3 length: 13 amino acids. Germline CDR1 and CDR2: MNHNS and SASEGT. The chain's CDR3 is CASSSYSGNTIYF. The DNA for the CDR3 is TGTGCCAGCAGCTCTTACTCTGGAAACACCATATATTTT.

Only a few counts were recorded for this clonotype. The rearrangement uses TRBV7-9 and TRBJ2-7; TRBD1 might be the D (6 bases). The CDR3 sequence is 16 residues long. Trimming removed 6 bases from V and 3 bases from J, with 21 bases in between. The germline V gene encodes CDR1 SEHNR and CDR2 FQNEAQ (reference sequence). In DNA, the CDR3 is TGTGCCAGCAGTTCATCCCGGACAGCGAAAAACTACGAGCAGTACTTC. It specifies CASSSSRTAKNYEQYF.

This clonotype was recorded many times. The V call is TRBV28, the J call TRBJ1-5, with D unclear. V was trimmed by 1 base and J by 1 base, leaving 11 bases between them. Germline lookup yields CDR1 MDHEN and CDR2 SYDVKM. This CDR3 comprises 16 residues. This CDR3 reads CASSLSGSGSNQPQHF. The DNA for the CDR3 is TGTGCCAGCAGTTTATCCGGGAGTGGAAGCAATCAGCCCCAGCATTTT. The full variable domain, its missing parts supplied by reference TRBV28 and TRBJ1-5, is DVKVTQSSRYLVKRTGEKVFLECVQDMDHENMFWYRQDPGLGLRLIYFSYDVKMKEKGDIPEGYSVSREKKERFSLILESASTNQTSMYLCASSLSGSGSNQPQHFGDGTRLSIL.

This clonotype appeared many times. The chain carries TRBV27 and TRBJ2-1, with D tentatively TRBD2 (6 bases). The CDR3 has 16 amino acids. The germline V gene encodes CDR1 MNHEY and CDR2 SMNVEV (reference sequence). Trimming pared 4 bases from V and 6 bases from J, leaving 19 bases between. Here the CDR3 reads CASSSGRGYLSNEQFF. As DNA, the CDR3 is TGTGCCAGCAGTTCCGGGCGGGGTTATTTATCCAATGAGCAGTTCTTC.

Comments on this clonotype: One end of the junction is discordant with germline, which a read error may explain. The chain links TRBV6-1 to TRBJ2-1; TRBD2 matches at 10 bases. CDR1 is MNHNS and CDR2 is SASEGT in the germline V gene. The CDR3 has 19 amino acids. The CDR3 bases are TGTGCCAGCCGTGAAAGGCCTAGCGGGAGACGGTTAACCTACAATGAGCAGTTCTTC. Translation gives CASRERPSGRRLTYNEQFF.

This clonotype occurred a few times. The chain recombines TRBV6-2 or TRBV6-3 with TRBJ2-3, with D perhaps TRBD1 (6 bases). The CDR3 loop spans 14 amino acids. The V end lost 6 bases, the J end lost 4 bases, and 14 bases lay between the germline ends. Germline CDR1 MNHEY, CDR2 SVGEGT. CDR3: CASSPTGSPDTQYF. The CDR3 DNA is TGTGCCAGCAGCCCAACAGGGAGCCCAGATACGCAGTATTTT.

This clonotype was counted ten times or more. V gene TRBV28 combines with J gene TRBJ1-1, with D maybe TRBD1 (5 bases). CDR1 and CDR2 from the germline V gene are MDHEN and SYDVKM. The CDR3 extends over 15 amino acids. The V end lost 5 bases, the J end lost 11 bases, and 24 bases lay between the germline ends. The CDR3 DNA is TGTGCCAGCAGTCCACGTGGGGCAGGGTTAGTCGAGGCTTTCTTT. This codes for CASSPRGAGLVEAFF. Full variable domain (outside the CDR3, taken from reference TRBV28 and TRBJ1-1): DVKVTQSSRYLVKRTGEKVFLECVQDMDHENMFWYRQDPGLGLRLIYFSYDVKMKEKGDIPEGYSVSREKKERFSLILESASTNQTSMYLCASSPRGAGLVEAFFGQGTRLTVV.

This chain links TRBV2 with TRBJ2-3; 9 bases agree with TRBD2. The V gene's germline CDR1 is SNHLY and CDR2 FYNNEI. The CDR3 length is 17 residues. V shed 5 bases and J 4 bases; nucleotides not matched to a gene: 13. The CDR3 is CASSLRSGRNSPDTQYF. The CDR3 DNA reads as TGTGCCAGCAGTTTAAGAAGCGGGAGGAATTCACCAGATACGCAGTATTTT.

In its sample, this clonotype was seen many times. The chain is built from TRBV18 and TRBJ2-1; D is ambiguous. V was trimmed by 4 bases and J by 0 bases, leaving 4 bases between them. Germline values: CDR1 KGHSH, CDR2 LQKENI. This CDR3 comprises 13 residues. The CDR3 nucleotides read TGTGCCAGCTCACAAAACTCCTACAATGAGCAGTTCTTC. It encodes CASSQNSYNEQFF.

This clonotype came up many times. The chain uses TRBV5-6 and TRBJ2-1, with 8 nucleotides matching TRBD2. After removal of 4 bases from V and 6 bases from J, the junction contained 9 bases not matched to a gene. There are 15 residues in the CDR3. CDR1 and CDR2 (germline): SGHDT, YYEEEE. The CDR3 sequence is CASSGTGTSRNEQFF. In nucleotides, the CDR3 is TGTGCCAGCAGCGGAACCGGGACTAGTCGCAATGAGCAGTTCTTC.

There are many counts of this clonotype. The chain's CDR3 is CASSFRSGQETQYF. The DNA for the CDR3 is TGTGCCAGCAGTTTTAGGAGCGGCCAAGAGACCCAGTACTTC. This chain connects TRBV28 to TRBJ2-5; D perhaps matches TRBD2 (5 bases). Per germline, CDR1 MDHEN and CDR2 SYDVKM. V lost 3 bases and J 1 base, leaving 9 bases between the germline ends. The CDR3 totals 14 residues. Combining the CDR3 with reference TRBV28 and TRBJ2-5 gives the whole variable domain DVKVTQSSRYLVKRTGEKVFLECVQDMDHENMFWYRQDPGLGLRLIYFSYDVKMKEKGDIPEGYSVSREKKERFSLILESASTNQTSMYLCASSFRSGQETQYFGPGTRLLVL.

This rearrangement joins TRBV7-9 to TRBJ2-5; a weak D match, TRBD1 (5 bases). Trimming pared 2 bases from V and 1 base from J, leaving 11 bases between. This CDR3 contains 15 residues. CDR1 is SEHNR, CDR2 FQNEAQ, per germline (reference sequence). The CDR3 loop reads CASSLIRGLQETQYF. In DNA, the CDR3 is TGTGCCAGCAGCTTAATTAGGGGCCTCCAAGAGACCCAGTACTTC.

At least ten counts were recorded for this clonotype. The chain carries TRBV6-1 and TRBJ1-5; possible D gene TRBD1, 5 bases. Trimming removed 5 bases from V and 4 bases from J, with 12 bases in between. The CDR3 covers 14 residues. The germline V gene has CDR1 MNHNS and CDR2 SASEGT. The chain's CDR3 is CASSQDRSNQPQHF. The CDR3 nucleotides read TGTGCCAGCAGTCAAGACAGATCGAATCAGCCCCAGCATTTT.